One and the same sample provided the 9 T cell receptor beta chains below, sequenced in a study of blood T cell repertoires in COVID-19. Measured with immunoSEQ multiplex PCR; TCRdb has only the in-frame clones, and not every one. The data show under 65,000 clones, approximately 89% seen once. Specimen: peripheral blood. The receptor source for this set is a man aged 50 to 60 with acute or convalescent COVID-19.

This sequence joins TRBV19 and TRBJ1-5; 7 bases agree with TRBD1. The J segment lost 0 bases and the V segment lost 5 bases, leaving 4 bases of the junction unmatched. Per the germline V gene, CDR1 is LNHDA and CDR2 is SQIVND (reference sequence). This CDR3 contains 15 residues. CDR3 sequence (DNA): TGTGCCAGTAGTGTTCAGGGGGTTAGCAATCAGCCCCAGCATTTT. It is translated as CASSVQGVSNQPQHF.

The chain has TRBV2 and TRBJ2-5; D gene unclear. V lost 3 bases, J lost 2 bases, and 4 bases lay in between. Germline values: CDR1 SNHLY, CDR2 FYNNEI. This CDR3 contains 12 residues. This CDR3 is CASSDPQETQYF. The CDR3 DNA follows: TGTGCCAGCAGTGATCCTCAAGAGACCCAGTACTTC.

J is TRBJ1-2 and V is TRBV6-6; no firm D call. Between the trimmed V and J ends, which lost 2 bases and 3 bases, there was a span of 7 bases. Germline-derived CDR1 and CDR2 are MNHNY and SVGAGI (reference sequence). The CDR3 has 13 residues. CDR3 bases: TGTGCCAGCAGTTACACAGTTTACTATGGCTACACCTTC. It translates to CASSYTVYYGYTF.

This chain uses TRBV5-8 with TRBJ2-4; possibly TRBD1 for D (6 bases). The V end was cut by 0 bases, the J end by 7 bases, with 14 bases between. Germline V gene data show CDR1 as SGHTS and CDR2 as YDEGEE. The CDR3 has 15 amino acids. The CDR3 here is CASSLAGQKWNIQYF. The CDR3 nucleotides read TGTGCCAGCAGCTTGGCAGGACAGAAGTGGAACATTCAGTACTTC.

This chain uses TRBV30 with TRBJ2-7; D not certain. The V gene lost 5 bases and the J gene lost 4 bases, with 9 bases spanning the gap. CDR3 length equals 11 residues. Per the germline V gene, CDR1 is GTSNPN and CDR2 is SVGIG (reference sequence). The CDR3 nucleotides read TGTGCCTGGCGCGACATTTACGAGCAGTACTTC. Translation: CAWRDIYEQYF.

This chain links TRBV5-1 with TRBJ2-2, with 14 bases matching TRBD2. The ends lost 4 bases at V and 6 bases at J; junction bases unmatched: 2. The germline gives CDR1 SGHRS, CDR2 YFSETQ. The CDR3 sequence is 15 residues long. The CDR3 is CASSEGLAGAGELFF. The CDR3 DNA is TGCGCCAGCAGCGAGGGACTAGCGGGGGCCGGGGAGCTGTTTTTT.

CDR3 sequence: CASSLVGQGSETQYF. CDR3 in DNA: TGTGCCAGCAGCTTAGTGGGACAGGGGTCAGAGACCCAGTACTTC. The V call is TRBV13, the J call TRBJ2-5; 10 bases fit TRBD1. There are 15 residues in the CDR3. The V gene's germline CDR1 is PRHDT and CDR2 FYEKMQ (reference sequence). The ends lost 1 base at V and 4 bases at J; junction bases unmatched: 3.

This clone occurred a few times. The chain is built from TRBV30 and TRBJ1-1; a weak D match, TRBD1 (5 bases). The CDR3 is 12 residues long. Trimming cost V 4 bases and J 1 base, with 7 bases left between them. Looked up from germline, CDR1 is GTSNPN and CDR2 is SVGIG (reference sequence). The CDR3 nucleotides read TGTGCCTGGACCAGGGAGAACACTGAAGCTTTCTTT. Amino acid sequence: CAWTRENTEAFF.

This clone has just a few counts. The sample carries other DNA sequences with the same CDR3. The chain employs TRBV7-2 and TRBJ2-2; 9 bases align to TRBD1. The CDR3 loop spans 16 amino acids. V gave up 0 bases and J gave up 3 bases; unmatched junction bases: 2. Germline V gene sequence: CDR1 SGHTA, CDR2 FQGNSA. The CDR3 protein is CASSLAGQGYTGELFF. Written as DNA, the CDR3 is TGTGCCAGCAGCTTAGCGGGACAGGGCTACACCGGGGAGCTGTTTTTT.